This T cell receptor beta chain was obtained from a study of beta chain features in type 1 diabetes (dated by TCRdb to 2017 to 2018). Some background on the complete study: Patients and healthy donors did not differ in mean age, gender distribution, total cell number or subset yield. A total of around 110,000,000 sorted cells were examined across all samples, and a strong correlation was observed between cell number per subset and RNA yield. The study compared the TCRB repertoires of sorted circulating CD4+ T cell subsets in recently diagnosed type 1 diabetes patients with those in matched healthy donors. Regulatory and stem cell-like memory subsets were isolated from only 8 patients and about eight healthy donors, whereas naive and central memory subsets came from all 30 or so donors.

All of the isolated RNA was reverse transcribed with the High Capacity cDNA Reverse Transcription Kit, so expressed TCRB transcripts were sequenced. Survey-depth immunoSEQ sequencing was performed on stem cell-like memory T cell samples, with an average of roughly 930,000 total reads per sample. Sorted cells were lysed in RLT buffer and RNA was extracted with DNase-treated RNeasy Micro or Mini kits, depending on cell number. Each cell subset was processed on its own to prevent cross-contamination, while patient and healthy donor samples were processed together. Using the immunoSEQ multiplex PCR, TCRB sequences were amplified from cDNA into 87-bp fragments spanning the CDR3 region. The amplicons were sequenced using the Illumina HiSeq platform. As for how the authors treated the data: PCR bias was corrected computationally using synthetic template baselines, and reads within Hamming distance 2 were collapsed, with unmergeable singletons discarded. Reads were aligned to IMGT to assign V, D and J genes, CDR3 length, and insertions or deletions at six rearrangement sites. Clonotype counts were normalized to sorted cell number within each subset before computing true diversity and Gini coefficients with the tcR R package. The overlap coefficient, calculated on TCRB nucleotide sequences, was used to measure repertoire sharing. What TCRdb holds here is the immuneACCESS table cut down to in-frame rearrangements. Part of the clones is not present; checked against another copy, under half of the missing clones reflect an unresolved V gene, and the others are unexplained. The V and J calls and clone size are taken from that table; D and trimming were inferred from the DNA. In this sample the table shows about 16,000 clones, over 45% of which occur a single time. Around 0.5% of the sample is in the top ten clones.

About this clone itself: Its recognized antigen is unknown. No per-base quality is available; no much larger clone lies one base away.

Study-wide findings and limitations: Because cDNA rather than genomic DNA was sequenced, highly expressing activated cells could have been over-represented, although no difference in activation and CD3 levels was found between groups. In all four CD4+ subsets, TCRB CDR3 length was moderately but significantly shorter in type 1 diabetes patients. Naive, central memory and regulatory TCRB repertoires appeared more similar among patients than among healthy donors. Patients with type 1 diabetes made fewer insertions and deleted more nucleotides at VDJ recombination sites, implying thymic rearrangement abnormalities. Because small numbers of individuals were included in the HLA sub-analyses, any influence of HLA type on TCRB rearrangement was left unresolved. PCR may preferentially amplify shorter templates, but because patient and control samples were amplified and corrected together, any resulting skew would affect both groups equally.

The germline V gene sets CDR1 to SGHDN and CDR2 to FVKESK. Inclusive of the bounding cysteine and phenylalanine, the CDR3 is 15 residues long. Just the 45-base CDR3 DNA is kept, in frame starting at base 1. Germline trimming: 4 bases from V, 3 bases from J; junction bases outside gene matches: 5. A single peripheral blood draw of around 120 mL on average was collected from each donor into heparinised tubes. Using a panel that included CD45RO, CCR7, CD25, CD127, CD95 and CD27, naive, central memory, regulatory and stem cell-like memory CD4+ T cells were sorted on a BD FACSAria II. All sorted populations exceeded 95% purity. PBMCs were separated immediately by Lymphoprep density gradient centrifugation and were stained directly, without being cultured. So that batch effects would be minimized, each experiment stained and sorted samples in pairs, pairing one healthy donor with one patient.

The sequenced material came from stem cell memory CD4+ T cells from blood. The sample's cell subset or site label is to be understood as: stem cell-like memory CD4+ T cells. The TCR originated in a woman aged 18-29 years in good health. The chain is assembled from TRBV14 and TRBJ2-1; TRBD2 aligns with 8 central bases. The nucleotide sequence reads as follows: TGTGCCAGCAGCCGTCGGGAGGGTATCTACAATGAGCAGTTCTTC. Its protein is CASSRREGIYNEQFF.